This T cell receptor beta chain was captured by sequencing in a study of T cell clones after liver transplantation. V lost 2 bases, J lost 6 bases, and 11 bases lay in between. The CDR3 length is 13 residues. Germline loops: CDR1 SGHDT, CDR2 YYEEEE. Clones were sequenced by immunoSEQ multiplex PCR, and TCRdb holds only the in-frame ones, with some missing. The sample contains roughly 120,000 clones, 90% of which appear only once. Turning to this clone: Its antigen is undetermined.

Sorting of unstimulated PBMCs yielded separate CD3+CD4+ and CD3+CD8+ fractions. Study-level findings and limits: Circulating graft-donor-reactive CD4 TCRbeta sequences fell significantly post-transplant in 5 of 8 subjects. Post-transplant time points were not standardized, so conclusions are preliminary. Low donor cell numbers restricted donor-reactive repertoire measurement in a couple of subjects.

The sample in question was CD4+ T cells from blood, obtained 12 months after liver transplant. This clonotype was sampled from a human patient who received a liver transplant. Some T cells may be provided by the graft donor. This chain uses TRBV5-6 with TRBJ1-2; D remains unclear. This chain's CDR3 is CASSLLGSDGYTF. CDR3 bases: TGTGCCAGCAGCTTACTGGGATCAGATGGCTACACCTTC.